These 10 T cell receptor beta chains came from one sample sequenced in a study of blood T cell repertoires in COVID-19. The method was immunoSEQ multiplex PCR; TCRdb's version includes in-frame clones alone and lacks a portion of them. The data contain 250,000 to 400,000 clones, roughly 84% of them seen just once; the ten biggest clones take up 1%. The sequenced sample consisted of peripheral blood. The receptors were gathered from a man aged 50 to 59 with active or convalescent COVID-19.

The rearrangement links TRBV28 to TRBJ1-2; TRBD1 aligns across 8 bases. The J segment lost 8 bases and the V segment lost 6 bases, leaving 14 bases of the junction unmatched. Germline CDR1 and CDR2: MDHEN and SYDVKM. The CDR3 extends over 15 amino acids. CDR3 coding DNA: TGTGCCAGCAGCCCGGGCTACCAGGGGGCGCAAGGCTACACCTTC. This sequence encodes CASSPGYQGAQGYTF.

The rearrangement joins TRBV19 to TRBJ2-5; the match to TRBD2 covers 10 bases. Germline lookup yields CDR1 LNHDA and CDR2 SQIVND (reference sequence). This CDR3 spans 15 amino acids. V lost 4 bases to trimming and J lost 5 bases; unmatched junction nucleotides: 7. In DNA, the CDR3 is TGTGCCAGTAGTAGGAGCGGGAGGGGAGAGGAGACCCAGTACTTC. It encodes CASSRSGRGEETQYF.

V is TRBV5-1 and J is TRBJ1-5, with TRBD1 identical over 7 bases. The CDR3 consists of 14 residues. CDR1 and CDR2 (germline): SGHRS, YFSETQ. The V and J ends lost 3 bases and 9 bases, in that order; junction bases with no gene match: 9. Here the CDR3 reads CASSWDSPGGPQHF. As DNA, the CDR3 is TGCGCCAGCAGCTGGGACAGCCCTGGAGGGCCCCAGCATTTT. Full variable domain (rest looked up from reference TRBV5-1 and TRBJ1-5): KAGVTQTPRYLIKTRGQQVTLSCSPISGHRSVSWYQQTPGQGLQFLFEYFSETQRNKGNFPGRFSGRQFSNSRSEMNVSTLELGDSALYLCASSWDSPGGPQHFGDGTRLSIL.

This clone has a handful of counts. The chain's CDR3 is CASSQDRGLAANNEQFF. The CDR3 nucleotides are TGTGCCAGCAGCCAAGATCGGGGGCTAGCGGCTAACAATGAGCAGTTCTTC. This sequence joins TRBV4-2 and TRBJ2-1, with D perhaps matching TRBD2 (7 bases). Germline CDR1 reads LGHNA; CDR2 reads YNFKEQ. The CDR3 is 17 residues long. The V and J ends lost 0 bases and 5 bases respectively, with 17 bases between them.

V gene TRBV9 combines with J gene TRBJ2-5; a weak D match, TRBD2 (6 bases). Germline V lookup: CDR1 SGDLS, CDR2 YYNGEE. The length of the CDR3 is 15 residues. Trimming took 4 bases from V and 2 from J, leaving 15 bases between them. CDR3 sequence reads: CASSTRGRGQETQYF. Written as DNA, the CDR3 is TGTGCCAGCAGCACCCGCGGACGGGGGCAAGAGACCCAGTACTTC.

This clone was recorded once. The V call is TRBV30, the J call TRBJ1-1; TRBD1 matches at 7 bases. There are 12 residues in the CDR3. Germline values: CDR1 GTSNPN, CDR2 SVGIG (reference sequence). With 4 bases clipped from V and 7 bases from J, the junction kept 6 bases outside the gene matches. The DNA of the CDR3 is TGTGCCTGGACCTCAGGGGGGAATGAAGCTTTCTTT. It translates to CAWTSGGNEAFF.

This chain joins TRBV7-9 and TRBJ2-1; 16 bases map to TRBD2. V shed 5 bases, J shed 1 base, and the junction held 8 bases outside the gene matches. CDR3 size: 19 residues. The germline gives CDR1 SEHNR, CDR2 FQNEAQ (reference sequence). The CDR3 nucleotides read TGTGCCAGCAGCCCTGTCCCGGGACTAGCGGGAGGGTCCTACAATGAGCAGTTCTTC. As protein: CASSPVPGLAGGSYNEQFF. Based on the CDR3 plus reference TRBV7-9 and TRBJ2-1, the full variable domain is DTGVSQNPRHKITKRGQNVTFRCDPISEHNRLYWYRQTLGQGPEFLTYFQNEAQLEKSRLLSDRFSAERPKGSFSTLEIQRTEQGDSAMYLCASSPVPGLAGGSYNEQFFGPGTRLTVL.

The CDR3 nucleotides are TGTGCCAGCAGCTTCACAGGAACCCAGCCCCAGCATTTT. This encodes CASSFTGTQPQHF. J is TRBJ1-5 and V is TRBV2, with a tentative D call TRBD1 (5 bases). V lost 6 bases and J lost 7, with 13 bases in between. This CDR3 comprises 13 residues. The germline CDR1 and CDR2 sequences are SNHLY and FYNNEI.

The chain joins TRBV6-1 to TRBJ2-7, with D perhaps TRBD1 (5 bases). The CDR3 is 14 amino acids. CDR1 is MNHNS and CDR2 is SASEGT in the germline V gene. The V gene lost 2 bases and the J gene lost 3 bases, with 11 bases spanning the gap. This CDR3 reads CASSERSRVYEQYF. As DNA, the CDR3 is TGTGCCAGCAGTGAACGGAGCAGGGTCTACGAGCAGTACTTC.

The chain combines TRBV4-2 with TRBJ2-7; tentatively, D is TRBD1 (6 bases). The CDR3 spans 18 residues. Germline CDR1 LGHNA, CDR2 YNFKEQ. Trimming took off 1 base at V and 2 bases at J, with 21 bases between the two ends. CDR3 sequence (DNA): TGTGCCAGCAGCCAAGGGCATGTGGCAGGGGTCCTTGCCTACGAGCAGTACTTC. Its translation: CASSQGHVAGVLAYEQYF.